The 17 T cell receptor beta chains given below trace back to one sample, sequenced in a study of cytomegalovirus exposure and HLA in healthy donors. Some clones are missing from TCRdb's copy, which holds only in-frame ones; the method was immunoSEQ multiplex PCR. Of approximately 99,000 clones listed, under 97% were seen once; the top ten hold 0.67%. The specimen sequenced was PBMCs. The receptors here all came from a woman aged 18-35 years in good health and CMV-seronegative.

CDR3 nucleotides: TGTGCCAGCAGCCCCCAGACAGGGGAGAGAGAAACTGAAGCTTTCTTT. Residues: CASSPQTGERETEAFF. The V call is TRBV5-4, the J call TRBJ1-1; 8 bases align to TRBD1. In germline, CDR1 is SGHNT, CDR2 YYREEE (reference sequence). V was clipped by 4 bases and J by 5 bases; unmatched bases: 13. CDR3 length: 16 residues.

This clone came up a few times. The genes are TRBV15 and TRBJ1-2; D unresolved. The CDR3 loop spans 16 amino acids. Germline loops: CDR1 LNHNV, CDR2 YYDKDF (reference sequence). The germline V and J ends were trimmed by 0 bases and 6 bases, with 17 bases remaining between them. The CDR3 DNA reads TGTGCCACCAGCAGAGAAAGAAGGGAGTTTTGGGATGGCTACACCTTC. Protein sequence: CATSRERREFWDGYTF.

This clone is a singleton in its sample. The CDR3 is CAWKATGNTIYF. The CDR3 DNA reads as TGTGCCTGGAAGGCGACAGGAAACACCATATATTTT. This chain connects TRBV30 to TRBJ1-3; D is unresolved. CDR1 and CDR2 (germline): GTSNPN, SVGIG (reference sequence). The V and J ends lost 4 bases and 4 bases respectively, with 8 bases between them. The CDR3 loop spans 12 amino acids.

The V and J genes are TRBV27 and TRBJ2-7; a weak D match, TRBD1 (6 bases). The CDR3 spans 15 residues. Germline V gives CDR1 MNHEY, CDR2 SMNVEV (reference sequence). V shed 6 bases and J shed 3 bases, with 18 bases lying between them. CDR3 loop: CASRHSSDSLYEQYF. CDR3 DNA sequence: TGTGCCAGCAGGCACTCCTCGGACAGTCTCTACGAGCAGTACTTC.

The rearrangement uses TRBV19 and TRBJ2-2; 8 nucleotides line up with TRBD2. Germline lookup yields CDR1 LNHDA and CDR2 SQIVND (reference sequence). The CDR3 runs to 15 residues. Trimming cost V 4 bases and J 1 base; bases outside gene matches: 2. CDR3 region: CASSRTSLNTGELFF. CDR3 in DNA: TGTGCCAGTAGTAGGACTAGCTTGAACACCGGGGAGCTGTTTTTT.

V gene TRBV7-3 combines with J gene TRBJ2-6; TRBD1 agrees at 12 bases. V shed 3 bases, J shed 2 bases, and the junction held 5 bases outside the gene matches. This CDR3 is built from 18 residues. Looked up from germline, CDR1 is SGHTA and CDR2 is FQGTGA. The CDR3 DNA reads as TGTGCCAGCAGCTTTCGTGGGACAGGGGGCGCTGGGGCCAACGTCCTGACTTTC. Translated, it gives CASSFRGTGGAGANVLTF.

V usage is TRBV7-4 and J usage is TRBJ2-5, with 7 bases identical to TRBD2. Germline lookup yields CDR1 SGHVT and CDR2 SQSDAQ. The CDR3 is made up of 13 amino acids. V shed 5 bases, J shed 5 bases, and the junction held 5 bases outside the gene matches. The CDR3 reads CASSAPGGETQYF. The CDR3 DNA reads as TGTGCCAGCAGCGCCCCCGGGGGGGAGACCCAGTACTTC.

The V call is TRBV28, the J call TRBJ2-3, with TRBD1 matching over 9 bases. Germline V CDR1 and CDR2: MDHEN, SYDVKM. The length of the CDR3 is 18 residues. The ends lost 5 bases at V and 5 bases at J; junction bases unmatched: 17. The CDR3 here is CASSPAGQGRKGEDTQYF. CDR3 coding DNA: TGTGCCAGCAGTCCCGCGGGACAGGGTAGGAAGGGGGAAGATACGCAGTATTTT.

The chain links TRBV18 to TRBJ1-6; 7 bases map to TRBD1. The CDR3 extends over 14 amino acids. Germline V gives CDR1 KGHSH, CDR2 LQKENI. Trimming removed 5 bases from V and 16 bases from J; junction bases left unmatched: 14. CDR3 region: CASSISGGSLVLHF. In DNA form, the CDR3 reads TGTGCCAGCTCAATATCAGGGGGGTCCCTGGTTCTCCACTTT. Drawing the rest from reference TRBV18 and TRBJ1-6, the complete variable domain is NAGVMQNPRHLVRRRGQEARLRCSPMKGHSHVYWYRQLPEEGLKFMVYLQKENIIDESGMPKERFSAEFPKEGPSILRIQQVVRGDSAAYFCASSISGGSLVLHFGNGTRLTVT.

The chain couples TRBV29-1 to TRBJ2-2, with a weak D call TRBD1 (6 bases). The length of the CDR3 is 12 residues. The ends were cut back, 7 bases at V and 6 bases at J, with 12 bases in the middle. The germline CDR1 and CDR2 sequences are SQVTM and ANQGSEA. CDR3 DNA sequence: TGCAGCGCCCGAGGACAGTCCGGGGAGCTGTTTTTT. Translation gives CSARGQSGELFF.

The chain recombines TRBV5-1 with TRBJ2-3; TRBD1 is a possible D gene (9 bases). The CDR3 contains 16 residues. The germline gives CDR1 SGHRS, CDR2 YFSETQ. V was clipped by 0 bases and J by 5 bases, with 16 bases between them. The CDR3 sequence is CASSLVSGTGQDTQYF. The CDR3 DNA follows: TGCGCCAGCAGCTTGGTTAGCGGGACAGGGCAAGATACGCAGTATTTT.

This chain uses TRBV6-6 with TRBJ1-4; tentatively, D is TRBD1 (5 bases). CDR1 MNHNY and CDR2 SVGAGI come from the germline V gene (reference sequence). The CDR3 covers 14 residues. V lost 6 bases and J 5 bases, leaving 13 bases between the germline ends. CDR3 DNA sequence: TGTGCCAGCAGAGTAGGGGCGATCAATGAAAAACTGTTTTTT. It is translated as CASRVGAINEKLFF.

This chain joins TRBV23-1 and TRBJ1-2, with D possibly TRBD1 on 5 matching bases. TRBV23-1 counts as an open reading frame of uncertain function. Trimming took 9 bases from V and 4 from J, leaving 24 bases between them. CDR3 size: 16 residues. The CDR3 DNA reads as TGCGCCAGATGGGGCCCGCAGGCCCGACTGCCCTATGGCTACACCTTC. Protein: CARWGPQARLPYGYTF.

This chain's CDR3 is CASSLDRIEYNEQFF. Here the CDR3 DNA reads TGCGCCAGCAGCCTCGACAGGATTGAGTACAATGAGCAGTTCTTC. V gene TRBV5-1 combines with J gene TRBJ2-1; D may be TRBD1 (6 bases). CDR1 and CDR2 from the germline V gene are SGHRS and YFSETQ. The V end lost 4 bases, the J end lost 4 bases, and 15 bases lay between the germline ends. The CDR3 contains 15 residues.

The sample holds a few counts of this clone. The V and J genes are TRBV7-2 and TRBJ1-1, with 8 bases matching TRBD1. V lost 3 bases to trimming and J lost 4 bases; unmatched junction nucleotides: 7. The CDR3 totals 15 residues. Germline values: CDR1 SGHTA, CDR2 FQGNSA. The CDR3 bases are TGTGCCAGCAGCTTTCGGACAGGGCCGGGCACTGAAGCTTTCTTT. Amino acids: CASSFRTGPGTEAFF.

The J gene is TRBJ2-5, the V gene TRBV28, with D maybe TRBD1 (5 bases). This CDR3 has 14 amino acids. V dropped 6 bases and J dropped 6 bases, with 17 bases sitting between them. Germline assignment: CDR1 MDHEN and CDR2 SYDVKM. As DNA, the CDR3 is TGTGCCAGCAGCGAAGGACACCCCTTGAAGACCCAGTACTTC. Translation gives CASSEGHPLKTQYF. The full variable domain, rest sourced from reference TRBV28 and TRBJ2-5, is DVKVTQSSRYLVKRTGEKVFLECVQDMDHENMFWYRQDPGLGLRLIYFSYDVKMKEKGDIPEGYSVSREKKERFSLILESASTNQTSMYLCASSEGHPLKTQYFGPGTRLLVL.

This clone was recorded once. Written as DNA, the CDR3 is TGTGCCAGCAGTTACCAGGGGGCGGACACTGAAGCTTTCTTT. It specifies CASSYQGADTEAFF. J is TRBJ1-1 and V is TRBV28; TRBD1 matches at 8 bases. V shed 4 bases and J 3 bases; nucleotides not matched to a gene: 4. The germline V gene has CDR1 MDHEN and CDR2 SYDVKM. This CDR3 spans 14 amino acids.